These T cell receptor beta chains were read from a single sample in a study of T cell changes during pregnancy in multiple sclerosis. Assay: immunoSEQ multiplex PCR; the TCRdb copy retains only in-frame clones and omits some. The sample includes roughly 42,000 clones, 91% of them seen just once. Specimen: CD4+ T cells from peripheral blood mononuclear cells, collected before pregnancy. Receptors were obtained from a female donor with multiple sclerosis, enrolled in a pregnancy study. CDR3s include the opening cysteine and the closing phenylalanine or tryptophan.

TRBJ1-4	TRBV2	CASSSTGLEKLFF
TRBJ2-1	TRBV5-4	CASSFVAVNEQFF
TRBJ1-4	TRBV25-1	CASSEWGEINEKLFF
TRBJ2-5	TRBV29-1	CSARRDRAETQYF
TRBJ1-4	TRBV7-8	CASSLGTGNSDEKLFF
TRBJ1-3	TRBV7-2	CASMQASGNTIYF
TRBJ1-3	TRBV27	CASSWTGRSGNTIYF
TRBJ1-1	TRBV5-8	CASSFPGTGPYEAFF
TRBJ1-5	TRBV19	CASRERGNQPQHF
TRBJ2-3	TRBV10-2	CASSQLAGGPTGTDTQYF
TRBJ2-7	TRBV11-2	CASSLDARTYEQYF
TRBJ1-2	TRBV29-1	CSAGQNYGYTF
TRBJ2-5	TRBV21-1	CASSSHPTREADRGGWCSKTQYF
TRBJ1-1	TRBV19	CASHGTSRAEAFF
TRBJ1-4	TRBV2	CATKGDSIGLFF
TRBJ1-4	TRBV19	CASRTVAGQGAIGEKLFF
TRBJ1-1	TRBV13	CASSLWTGPFEAFF
TRBJ1-6	TRBV19	CASSTRGNSYNSPLHF
TRBJ1-5	TRBV7-2	CASSRVIGTGGNQPQHF
TRBJ1-3	TRBV6-6	CASSYSRDRDGNTIYF
TRBJ1-2	TRBV7-2	CASSSLGGRDGYTF
TRBJ2-3	TRBV30	CAWRSEAGGLGTDTQYF
TRBJ1-1	TRBV5-4	CASSLTGVNTEAFF
TRBJ2-1	TRBV11-3	CASSLGDRLYNEQFF
TRBJ1-2	TRBV19	CASSRADNYGYTF
TRBJ2-7	TRBV7-9	CASSLVDSLGVPYEQYF
TRBJ2-7	TRBV10-3	CAISAIRDRGTYEQYF
TRBJ2-5	TRBV7-9	CASSARTGLLETQYF
TRBJ2-3	TRBV7-9	CASSLLAGGTDTQYF
TRBJ2-7	TRBV7-2	CASNLQGIEGEQYF
TRBJ2-3	TRBV19	CASSIARLDTDTQYF
TRBJ2-3	TRBV5-1	CASSPELAGATDTQYF
TRBJ1-1	TRBV5-1	CASSSDRMNTEAFF
TRBJ1-1	TRBV29-1	CSVVRANTEAFF
TRBJ2-7	TRBV7-2	CASSRAGPIYEQYF
TRBJ2-3	TRBV4-2	CASSLLAGETDTQYF
TRBJ2-3	TRBV9	CASSVVDSQPDTQYF
TRBJ1-1	TRBV7-2	CASSPRGSNTEAFF
TRBJ2-6	TRBV5-4	CASSVRGRPSGANVLTF
TRBJ2-7	TRBV4-1	CASSQDTVAGNKFSYEQYF
TRBJ2-3	TRBV6-5	CASSLGVQVADTQYF
TRBJ1-1	TRBV11-2	CASSFSDRVGEAFF
TRBJ1-6	TRBV30	CAWNRGNSPLHF
TRBJ1-3	TRBV6-5	CASRIGTAGNTIYF
TRBJ2-3	TRBV11-2	CASSFPAAGGQDTQYF
TRBJ2-7	TRBV6-6	CASSLLGTSYEQYF
TRBJ1-1	TRBV7-6	CASSSDRDTEAFF
TRBJ1-1	TRBV5-1	CASSYDRAEAFF